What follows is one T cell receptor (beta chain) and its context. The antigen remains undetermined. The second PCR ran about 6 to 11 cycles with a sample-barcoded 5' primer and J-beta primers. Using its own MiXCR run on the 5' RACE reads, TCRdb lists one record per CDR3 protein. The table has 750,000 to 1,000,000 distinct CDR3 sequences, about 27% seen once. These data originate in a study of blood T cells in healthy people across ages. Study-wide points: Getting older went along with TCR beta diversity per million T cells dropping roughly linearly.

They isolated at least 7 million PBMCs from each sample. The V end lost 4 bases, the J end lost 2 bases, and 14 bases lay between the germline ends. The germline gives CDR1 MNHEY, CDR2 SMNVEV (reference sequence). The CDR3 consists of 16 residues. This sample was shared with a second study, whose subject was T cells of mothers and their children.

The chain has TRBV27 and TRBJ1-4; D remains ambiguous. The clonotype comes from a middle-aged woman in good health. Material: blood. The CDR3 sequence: CASSSPERVTNEKLFF. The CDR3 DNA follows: TGTGCCAGCAGTTCCCCTGAACGGGTTACTAATGAAAAACTGTTTTTT.